This T cell receptor beta chain was found in a study of response to subunit inactivated influenza vaccine. Whole-study results and caveats: After each seasonal influenza vaccination, few new T cells are recruited, the authors suggested.

About this clonotype: Its antigen is not identified.

TCRdb re-analysed the RT-PCR reads in MiXCR, keeping a single row per CDR3 protein. The table lists some 800,000 distinct CDR3 sequences, 21% of them singletons, with about a tenth in the top ten. Per germline, CDR1 DFQATT and CDR2 SNEGSKA (reference sequence). This CDR3 has 12 residues. The chain is built from TRBV20-1 and TRBJ1-1, with 7 bases matching TRBD1. Sequenced here: PBMCs from blood, sampled around 5 days after vaccination. This clonotype was obtained from a man aged 45-65 years who received an inactivated influenza vaccine. The CDR3 sequence is CRSRDRNTEAFF. The CDR3 DNA reads TGCAGGAGCCGGGACAGGAACACTGAAGCTTTCTTT.